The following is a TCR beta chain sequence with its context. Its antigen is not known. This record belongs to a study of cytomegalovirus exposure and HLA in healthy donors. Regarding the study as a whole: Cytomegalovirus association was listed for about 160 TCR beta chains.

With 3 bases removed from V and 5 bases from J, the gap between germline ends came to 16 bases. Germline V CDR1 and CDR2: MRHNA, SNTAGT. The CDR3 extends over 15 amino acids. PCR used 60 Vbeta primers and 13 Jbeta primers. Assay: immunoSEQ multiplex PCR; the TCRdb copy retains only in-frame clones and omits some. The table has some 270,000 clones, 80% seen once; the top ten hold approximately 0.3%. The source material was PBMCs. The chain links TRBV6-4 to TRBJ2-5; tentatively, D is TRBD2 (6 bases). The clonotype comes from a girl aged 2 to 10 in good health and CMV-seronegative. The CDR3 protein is CASSEGGGDRETQYF. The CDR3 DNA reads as TGTGCCAGCAGTGAAGGTGGAGGGGATCGTGAGACCCAGTACTTC.